This T cell receptor (beta chain) was recorded in a study of MAIT cells during Salmonella Paratyphi A infection (dated by TCRdb to about 2017). Notes on the research overall: Adult volunteers aged 18 to 60 ingested a single dose of 1-5x10^3 CFU of S. Paratyphi A strain NVGH308. Ciprofloxacin 500 mg twice daily for 14 days, starting at diagnosis, was given to diagnosed volunteers.

Turning to this clonotype: Its antigen target is currently unknown. No qualities accompany the bases; no much larger clone lies one base away.

The time point label corresponds to: mid-infection, around enteric fever diagnosis. Over time, circulating MAIT cell TCRbeta repertoires were profiled in 6 or 7 volunteers who came down with enteric fever following controlled oral challenge with live Salmonella Paratyphi A. MAIT cell samples were contributed by each diagnosed volunteer at pre-infection, mid-infection and post-infection timepoints. Enteric fever was diagnosed as Paratyphi A bacteremia and/or persistent fever above 38 °C lasting more than 12 hours. Challenged volunteers were diagnosed with infection sometime between day 4 and day 7 after challenge. For RNA extraction, between roughly 5,000 and 11,000 MAIT cells per sample were sorted directly into RNAqueous-Micro lysis buffer. Lymphoprep gradient centrifugation was used to isolate peripheral blood mononuclear cells from both the blood samples and the leukocyte cones. A BD FACSAria Fusion or BD FACSAria III sorter was used for cell sorting.

Libraries were prepared through 5' RACE. Two rounds of PCR with Phusion High-Fidelity polymerase amplified TCRbeta, with sample-specific barcodes added in the primers. To build the TCRbeta libraries, template-switch cDNA synthesis was carried out using SMARTScribe reverse transcriptase along with a TRBC-specific primer. The barcoded samples were pooled and then prepared using the NEBNext Ultra DNA Library Prep Kit for Illumina. The libraries were sequenced on an Illumina MiSeq using the MiSeq reagent kit v2, 300 cycles. Concerning the study's data processing: Reads were demultiplexed by barcode with Jemultiplexer and aligned with MiTCR using default parameters. Non-functional sequences were removed with VDJtools, and each clonotype was defined by its amino acid sequence, with frequencies calculated from the assigned sequence reads. The clonal space homeostasis analysis grouped clonotypes by frequency into over-represented (0.05-1), large, medium and small bins. TCRdb trimmed public reads at Q25 via fastp, called clones via MiXCR and kept in-frame beta chains. One record per CDR3 amino acid sequence lists the most common genes and DNA. Clone size and V and J calls follow TCRdb, not the original study. This sample is represented by roughly 1,000 distinct CDR3 sequences; about 53% of them were singletons. In total, the top ten clones hold around 33% of the sample.

Paper-wide results and their limitations: The availability of volunteer samples limited the sample sizes, but these sizes were considered adequate to detect differences between groups. Diagnosed volunteers showed more expansion or contraction among top five MAIT clonotypes than healthy controls (around 0.52 versus 0.13), suggesting infection-driven repertoire reshaping. A significant decrease in the space occupied by over-represented MAIT clonotypes was found from baseline to mid-infection (around 0.17 to 0.099), whereas no significant post-infection difference was found.

The TCR sequence derives from a person aged 18 to 75 who was deliberately infected with Salmonella Paratyphi A in a paratyphoid fever challenge study. Specimen: MAIT cells from blood, collected at the middle sampling point of the challenge study.

The nucleotide sequence reads TGTGCCAGCAGCTTGGCACAGGGGGATGTTCAGCCCCAGCATTTT. Its protein product is CASSLAQGDVQPQHF. The sequence is built from TRBV5-8 and TRBJ1-5; a stretch of 8 junction bases matches TRBD1. V trim: 0 bases; J trim: 6 bases; unmatched bases: 5. From a lookup of the germline V gene, CDR1 and CDR2 are SGHTS and YDEGEE. The CDR3 runs 15 amino acids, cysteine and phenylalanine included. The DNA shown is the 45-base CDR3, in frame from base 1.